This TCR beta chain was profiled in a study of radiation and T cells in renal cell carcinoma. The time point was: blood 4 weeks post-SBRT, at nephrectomy. Treatment of the sample: 15 Gy SBRT to primary tumor, nephrectomy 4 weeks later. Nephrectomy followed 15 Gy stereotactic body radiation by 4 weeks. Blood was sampled at baseline, 2 weeks and 4 weeks after SBRT. Points on this clone: Its cognate antigen is unknown.

Sequenced by immunoSEQ multiplex PCR; TCRdb stores in-frame clones only, minus some. The repertoire includes about 100,000 clones, roughly 88% of them detected once, and approximately 7.2% sits in the top ten. Study conclusions and caveats: Baseline intratumoral clonotype presence is unknown without pretreatment biopsies. From baseline, blood top tumor clonotypes peaked at 2 weeks post-radiation.

Trimming cost V 6 bases and J 4 bases, with 10 bases left between them. In germline, CDR1 is SGHTA, CDR2 FQGNSA. The CDR3 spans 13 residues. This material consisted of blood, taken from a patient whose treatment included radiotherapy and nephrectomy. The sequence was obtained from a man between 60 and 70 years old with renal cell carcinoma. This sequence joins TRBV7-2 and TRBJ1-5; a possible D gene is TRBD1 (6 bases). CDR3: CASSPGVNQPQHF. CDR3 in DNA: TGTGCCAGCAGTCCAGGGGTGAATCAGCCCCAGCATTTT.